One and the same sample provided the 14 T cell receptor beta chains below, sequenced in a study of T-cell memory formation after mild COVID-19. Using its own MiXCR run on the 5' RACE reads, TCRdb lists one record per CDR3 protein. There are over 450,000 distinct CDR3 sequences in the sample; around 21% occur only once, and around an eighth lies in the top ten. Sequencing was done on a sample of PBMCs or a T cell subset sorted from them (not recorded which). Source of these receptors: an adult woman who had mild COVID-19 (a few samples of this study predate the infection). Cell type and time point are not known.

This clonotype was seen more than once but under ten times. The chain couples TRBV11-2 to TRBJ2-3; D is unresolved. The CDR3 runs 15 residues. The germline CDR1 and CDR2 sequences are SGHAT and FQNNGV. V lost 5 bases to trimming and J lost 5 bases, with 17 bases between them. The DNA for the CDR3 is TGTGCCAGCAGCAGAGTAAACGAGCGAGGAGATACGCAGTATTTT. It encodes CASSRVNERGDTQYF.

The gene calls are TRBV6-1 and TRBJ2-2; D is ambiguous. Germline CDR1 is MNHNS and CDR2 is SASEGT. The CDR3 totals 14 residues. V was clipped by 11 bases and J by 0 bases, with 13 bases between them. The CDR3 nucleotides are TGTGCCCTAACAAAATTCGCGAACACCGGGGAGCTGTTTTTT. It yields the protein CALTKFANTGELFF.

The chain links TRBV11-2 to TRBJ2-7; D unclear. CDR1 and CDR2 from the germline V gene are SGHAT and FQNNGV. CDR3 length equals 16 residues. V was shortened by 1 base and J by 3 bases, with 16 bases between the two germline ends. CDR3 in amino acids: CASSLVADPPLYEQYF. In DNA, the CDR3 is TGTGCCAGCAGCTTAGTGGCGGATCCCCCTCTCTACGAGCAGTACTTC. Supplemented by reference TRBV11-2 and TRBJ2-7, the full variable domain reads EAGVAQSPRYKIIEKRQSVAFWCNPISGHATLYWYQQILGQGPKLLIQFQNNGVVDDSQLPKDRFSAERLKGVDSTLKIQPAKLEDSAVYLCASSLVADPPLYEQYFGPGTRLTVT.

This clonotype occurred a few times. The rearrangement joins TRBV12-3 or TRBV12-4 to TRBJ1-4; TRBD1 aligns across 9 bases. V dropped 5 bases and J dropped 15; count of bases not matched to a gene: 10. The CDR3 extends over 13 amino acids. The CDR3 is CASSARDRVNLFF. The CDR3 DNA is TGTGCCAGCAGTGCCCGGGACAGGGTGAACTTGTTTTTT.

V usage is TRBV20-1 and J usage is TRBJ2-1; maybe TRBD2 (7 bases). Germline CDR1 and CDR2: DFQATT and SNEGSKA (reference sequence). The CDR3 runs 14 residues. V lost 6 bases and J 8 bases, leaving 20 bases between the germline ends. The CDR3 loop is CSAPRGAPRDEQFF. CDR3 DNA sequence: TGCAGTGCACCCCGGGGGGCGCCTAGGGATGAGCAGTTCTTC.

This clonotype was counted a few times. The chain is built from TRBV7-9 and TRBJ2-5; D not resolved. V lost 6 bases and J lost 2, with 13 bases in between. The CDR3 is 14 amino acids. The germline V gene has CDR1 SEHNR and CDR2 FQNEAQ (reference sequence). This CDR3 reads CASRDSTFQETQYF. The CDR3 nucleotides are TGTGCCAGCAGGGATAGTACCTTTCAAGAGACCCAGTACTTC.

The chain is built from TRBV15 and TRBJ2-5; D is undetermined. V shed 1 base and J shed 0 bases, with 3 bases lying between them. Germline loops: CDR1 LNHNV, CDR2 YYDKDF (reference sequence). CDR3 size: 13 residues. The chain's CDR3 is CATSRVDQETQYF. In DNA form, the CDR3 reads TGTGCCACCAGCAGAGTAGACCAAGAGACCCAGTACTTC.

The chain is built from TRBV11-1 and TRBJ2-7; 9 nucleotides align to TRBD1. The J segment lost 2 bases and the V segment lost 4 bases, leaving 6 bases of the junction unmatched. From germline, CDR1 is SGHAT and CDR2 FQDESV (reference sequence). This CDR3 is 15 amino acids long. The CDR3 coding sequence is TGTGCCAGCAGCTATGGACAGGGGCCCGCCTACGAGCAGTACTTC. Encoded protein: CASSYGQGPAYEQYF. The variable domain in full, completed from reference TRBV11-1 and TRBJ2-7, reads EAEVAQSPRYKITEKSQAVAFWCDPISGHATLYWYRQILGQGPELLVQFQDESVVDDSQLPKDRFSAERLKGVDSTLKIQPAELGDSAMYLCASSYGQGPAYEQYFGPGTRLTVT.

This clonotype has only a few counts. The chain recombines TRBV14 with TRBJ2-1; D not resolved. The germline CDR1 and CDR2 sequences are SGHDN and FVKESK. The CDR3 length is 14 residues. V lost 4 bases and J 7 bases, leaving 14 bases between the germline ends. In DNA form, the CDR3 reads TGTGCCAGCAGCCCGCACCTGGGTCCTAATGAGCAGTTCTTC. Its translation: CASSPHLGPNEQFF.

The V call is TRBV7-2, the J call TRBJ2-5, with no clear D. The V gene's germline CDR1 is SGHTA and CDR2 FQGNSA. The CDR3 runs 14 residues. V lost 0 bases, J lost 7 bases, and 12 bases lay in between. The CDR3: CASSLAPGERTQYF. CDR3 DNA: TGTGCCAGCAGCTTAGCCCCAGGAGAGCGGACCCAGTACTTC.

This clonotype has just a few counts. V and J are TRBV20-1 and TRBJ1-1; 8 bases align to TRBD1. This CDR3 has 15 residues. CDR1 and CDR2 (germline): DFQATT, SNEGSKA (reference sequence). V shed 0 bases, J shed 1 base, and the junction held 4 bases outside the gene matches. The CDR3: CSARERTGPNTEAFF. In nucleotides, the CDR3 is TGCAGTGCTAGAGAGCGGACAGGGCCGAACACTGAAGCTTTCTTT.

This clonotype was seen only a few times. The V call is TRBV5-4, the J call TRBJ2-1, with D maybe TRBD2 (5 bases). The germline CDR1 and CDR2 sequences are SGHNT and YYREEE (reference sequence). V gave up 0 bases and J gave up 2 bases, with 12 bases separating them. The CDR3 extends over 16 amino acids. The CDR3 nucleotides read TGTGCCAGCAGCTTGGAACAGCGGAGAGCCTACAATGAGCAGTTCTTC. It is translated as CASSLEQRRAYNEQFF.

The chain links TRBV7-9 to TRBJ1-1; no clear D. This CDR3 has 14 amino acids. CDR1 and CDR2 (germline): SEHNR, FQNEAQ (reference sequence). Trimming took 2 bases from V and 3 from J, leaving 10 bases between them. The chain's CDR3 is CASSLTLAHTEAFF. CDR3 nucleotide sequence: TGTGCCAGCAGCTTAACACTGGCGCACACTGAAGCTTTCTTT.

This clonotype has only a few counts. J is TRBJ1-2 and V is TRBV12-3 or TRBV12-4, with no clear D. CDR3 length: 11 residues. V lost 4 bases and J 7 bases, leaving 7 bases between the germline ends. The CDR3 region has the DNA TGTGCCAGCAGTTCGACCGGTGGCTACACCTTC. It yields the protein CASSSTGGYTF.